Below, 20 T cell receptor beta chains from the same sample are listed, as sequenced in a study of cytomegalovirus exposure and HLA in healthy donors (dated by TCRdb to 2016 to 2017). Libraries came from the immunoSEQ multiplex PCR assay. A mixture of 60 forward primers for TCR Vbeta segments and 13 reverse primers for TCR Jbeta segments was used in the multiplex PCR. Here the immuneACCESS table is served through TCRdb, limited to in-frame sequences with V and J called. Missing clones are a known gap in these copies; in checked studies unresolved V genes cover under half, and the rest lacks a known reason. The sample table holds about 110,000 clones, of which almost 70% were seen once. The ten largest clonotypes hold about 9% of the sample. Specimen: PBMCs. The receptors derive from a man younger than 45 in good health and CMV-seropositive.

Here the CDR3 DNA reads TGTGCCATCAGTGACTTCCGGGAGACCCTTGATGGCTACACCTTC. It encodes CAISDFRETLDGYTF. The gene calls are TRBV10-3 and TRBJ1-2; D gene ambiguous. This CDR3 contains 15 residues. Per germline, CDR1 ENHRY and CDR2 SYGVKD. The V end lost 3 bases, the J end lost 6 bases, and 17 bases lay between the germline ends.

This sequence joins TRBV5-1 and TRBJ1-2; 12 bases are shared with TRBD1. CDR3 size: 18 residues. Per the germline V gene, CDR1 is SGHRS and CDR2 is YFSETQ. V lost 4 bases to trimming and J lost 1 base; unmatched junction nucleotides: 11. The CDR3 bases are TGCGCCAGCAGCGGGGGACAGGGGGCCGACCTTATTAACTATGGCTACACCTTC. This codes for CASSGGQGADLINYGYTF.

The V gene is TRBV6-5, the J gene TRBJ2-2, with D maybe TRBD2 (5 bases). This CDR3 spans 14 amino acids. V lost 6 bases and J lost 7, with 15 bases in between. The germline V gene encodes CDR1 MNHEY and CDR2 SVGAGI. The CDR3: CASSRDTAGGELFF. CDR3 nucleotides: TGTGCCAGCAGCCGGGATACGGCGGGCGGGGAGCTGTTTTTT.

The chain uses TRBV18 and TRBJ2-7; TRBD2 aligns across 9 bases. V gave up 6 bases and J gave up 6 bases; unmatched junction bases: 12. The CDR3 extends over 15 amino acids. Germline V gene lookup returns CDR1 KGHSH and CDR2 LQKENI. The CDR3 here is CASSPSGGGASEQYF. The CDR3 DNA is TGTGCCAGCTCTCCGTCTGGCGGGGGGGCATCCGAGCAGTACTTC.

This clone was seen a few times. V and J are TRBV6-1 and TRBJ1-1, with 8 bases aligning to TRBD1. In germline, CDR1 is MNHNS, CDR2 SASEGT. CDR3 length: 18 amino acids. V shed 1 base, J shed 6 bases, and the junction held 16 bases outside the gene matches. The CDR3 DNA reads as TGTGCCAGCAGTGAAGTAAGCAGGGGGCTTGGGTTATTGGCTGAAGCTTTCTTT. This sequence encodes CASSEVSRGLGLLAEAFF.

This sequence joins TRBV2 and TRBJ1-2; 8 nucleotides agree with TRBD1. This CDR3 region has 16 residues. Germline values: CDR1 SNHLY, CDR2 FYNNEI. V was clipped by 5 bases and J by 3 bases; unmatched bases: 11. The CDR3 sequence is CASSYDRGRDHYGYTF. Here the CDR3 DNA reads TGTGCCAGCAGTTACGACAGGGGAAGGGACCACTATGGCTACACCTTC.

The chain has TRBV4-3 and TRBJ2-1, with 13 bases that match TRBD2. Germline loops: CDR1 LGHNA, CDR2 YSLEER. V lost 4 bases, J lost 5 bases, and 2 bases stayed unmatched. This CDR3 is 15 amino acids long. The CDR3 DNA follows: TGCGCCAGCAGCCCGGGACTAGCGGGAAACAATGAGCAGTTCTTC. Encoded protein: CASSPGLAGNNEQFF.

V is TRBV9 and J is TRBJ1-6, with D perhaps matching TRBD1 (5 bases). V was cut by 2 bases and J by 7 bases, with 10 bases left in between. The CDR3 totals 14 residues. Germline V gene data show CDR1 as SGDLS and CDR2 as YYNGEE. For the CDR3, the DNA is TGTGCCAGCAGCGTTCAGACAGCAAATTCACCCCTCCACTTT. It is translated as CASSVQTANSPLHF. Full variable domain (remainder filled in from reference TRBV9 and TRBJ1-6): DSGVTQTPKHLITATGQRVTLRCSPRSGDLSVYWYQQSLDQGLQFLIQYYNGEERAKGNILERFSAQQFPDLHSELNLSSLELGDSALYFCASSVQTANSPLHFGNGTRLTVT.

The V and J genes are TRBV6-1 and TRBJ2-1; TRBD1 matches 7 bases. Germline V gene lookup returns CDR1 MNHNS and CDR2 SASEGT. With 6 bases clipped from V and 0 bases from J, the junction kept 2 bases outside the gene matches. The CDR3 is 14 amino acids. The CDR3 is CASRGGVSYNEQFF. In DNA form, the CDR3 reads TGTGCCAGCAGAGGGGGCGTCTCCTACAATGAGCAGTTCTTC.

The chain's CDR3 is CASSETGRGNYGYTF. The DNA for the CDR3 is TGTGCCAGCAGTGAAACGGGGCGGGGGAACTATGGCTACACCTTC. This chain links TRBV2 with TRBJ1-2, with a weak D call TRBD1 (5 bases). The CDR3 spans 15 residues. Germline V gene data show CDR1 as SNHLY and CDR2 as FYNNEI. Trimming stripped 2 bases from V and 2 bases from J, with 12 bases between. Filled out from reference TRBV2 and TRBJ1-2, the complete variable domain reads EPEVTQTPSHQVTQMGQEVILRCVPISNHLYFYWYRQILGQKVEFLVSFYNNEISEKSEIFDDQFSVERPDGSNFTLKIRSTKLEDSAMYFCASSETGRGNYGYTFGSGTRLTVV.

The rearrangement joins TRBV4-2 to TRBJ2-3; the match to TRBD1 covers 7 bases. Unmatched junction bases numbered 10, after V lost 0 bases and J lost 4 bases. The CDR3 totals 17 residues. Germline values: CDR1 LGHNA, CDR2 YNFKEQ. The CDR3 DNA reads TGTGCCAGCAGCCAAGAGAGGGCCACAGGGGACGCAGATACGCAGTATTTT. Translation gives CASSQERATGDADTQYF.

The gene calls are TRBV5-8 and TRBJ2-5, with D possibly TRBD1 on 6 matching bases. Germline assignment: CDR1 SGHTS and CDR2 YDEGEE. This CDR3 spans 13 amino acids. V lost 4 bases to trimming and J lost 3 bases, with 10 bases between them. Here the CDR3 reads CASSIQGEETQYF. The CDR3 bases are TGTGCCAGCAGCATACAGGGTGAAGAGACCCAGTACTTC. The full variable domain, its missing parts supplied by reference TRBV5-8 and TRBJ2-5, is EAGVTQSPTHLIKTRGQQATLRCSPISGHTSVYWYQQALGLGLQFLLWYDEGEERNRGNFPPRFSGRQFPNYSSELNVNALELEDSALYLCASSIQGEETQYFGPGTRLLVL.

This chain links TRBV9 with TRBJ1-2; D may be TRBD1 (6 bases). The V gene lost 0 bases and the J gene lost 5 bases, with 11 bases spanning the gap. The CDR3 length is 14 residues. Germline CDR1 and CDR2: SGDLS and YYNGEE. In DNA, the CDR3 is TGTGCCAGCAGCGTAGGGGGGGGGCGGTATGGCTACACCTTC. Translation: CASSVGGGRYGYTF.

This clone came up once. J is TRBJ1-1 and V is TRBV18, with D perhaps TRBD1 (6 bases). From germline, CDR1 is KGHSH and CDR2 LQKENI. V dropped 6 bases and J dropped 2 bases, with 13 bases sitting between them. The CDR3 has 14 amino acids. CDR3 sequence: CASSYLGANTEAFF. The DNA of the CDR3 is TGTGCCAGCTCCTACTTGGGGGCCAACACTGAAGCTTTCTTT.

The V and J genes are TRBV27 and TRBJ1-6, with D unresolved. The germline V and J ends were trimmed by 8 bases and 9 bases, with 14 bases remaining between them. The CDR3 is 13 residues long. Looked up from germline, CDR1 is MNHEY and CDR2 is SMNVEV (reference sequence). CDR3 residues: CASSTSEISPLHF. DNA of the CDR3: TGTGCCAGCTCGACTTCCGAGATTTCACCCCTCCACTTT.

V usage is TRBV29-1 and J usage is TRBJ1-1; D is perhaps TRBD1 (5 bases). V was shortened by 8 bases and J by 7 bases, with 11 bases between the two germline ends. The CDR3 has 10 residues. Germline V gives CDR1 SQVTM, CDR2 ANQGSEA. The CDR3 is CSHSQVEAFF. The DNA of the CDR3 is TGCAGCCATTCACAGGTTGAAGCTTTCTTT.

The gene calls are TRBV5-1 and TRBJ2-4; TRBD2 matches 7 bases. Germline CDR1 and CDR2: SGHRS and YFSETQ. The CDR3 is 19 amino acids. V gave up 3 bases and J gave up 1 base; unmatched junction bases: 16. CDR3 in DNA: TGCGCCAGCAGCTCAATGACTAGCTCCTCACCCCTGGCCAAAAACATTCAGTACTTC. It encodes CASSSMTSSSPLAKNIQYF.

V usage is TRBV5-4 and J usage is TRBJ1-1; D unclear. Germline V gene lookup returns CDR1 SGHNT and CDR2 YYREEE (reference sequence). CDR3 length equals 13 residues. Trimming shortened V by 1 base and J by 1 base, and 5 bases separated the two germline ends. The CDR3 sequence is CASSLRANTEAFF. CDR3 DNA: TGTGCCAGCAGCTTGCGAGCGAACACTGAAGCTTTCTTT.

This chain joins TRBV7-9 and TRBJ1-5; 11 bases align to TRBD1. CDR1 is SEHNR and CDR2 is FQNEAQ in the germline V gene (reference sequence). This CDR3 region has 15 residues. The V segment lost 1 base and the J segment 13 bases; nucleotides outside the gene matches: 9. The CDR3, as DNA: TGTGCCAGCAGCTTAGGATCCGGGACAGGGGGGAGACAGCATTTT. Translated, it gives CASSLGSGTGGRQHF.

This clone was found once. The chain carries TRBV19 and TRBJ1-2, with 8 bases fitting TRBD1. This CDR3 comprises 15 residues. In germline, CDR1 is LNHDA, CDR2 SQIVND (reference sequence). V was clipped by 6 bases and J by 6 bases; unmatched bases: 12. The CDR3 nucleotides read TGTGCCAGTAGGACCCAAGACAGGGGAGGGGATGGCTACACCTTC. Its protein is CASRTQDRGGDGYTF.